These T cell receptor beta chains were read from a single sample in a study of cytomegalovirus exposure and HLA in healthy donors. The data were produced by immunoSEQ multiplex PCR, yet TCRdb's version contains in-frame clones alone and is incomplete. The sample data list some 75,000 clones. What was sequenced was PBMCs. All receptors derive from a female donor in good health and CMV-seropositive. CDR3s include the opening cysteine and the closing phenylalanine or tryptophan. A D gene is named only where the DNA matches it firmly.

>TRBD1|TRBJ1-1|TRBV5-4
TGTGCCAGCAGCTTACGTCCCGGGACAGGGGCGGACACTGAAGCTTTCTTT
CASSLRPGTGADTEAFF
>TRBD1|TRBJ2-5|TRBV5-6
TGTGCCAGCAGCTCTGGGACAGGGGGGGCCCAGTACTTC
CASSSGTGGAQYF
>TRBD1|TRBJ1-5|TRBV30
TGTGCCTGGAGTGGGGGACAGGGGAGAAATCAGCCCCAGCATTTT
CAWSGGQGRNQPQHF
>-|TRBJ1-1|TRBV5-1
TGCGCCAGCAGCTTGGGGGTCCAGGCCACTGAAGCTTTCTTT
CASSLGVQATEAFF
>-|TRBJ2-2|TRBV15
TGTGCCACCAGCAGAGCCCGGGAGACCTCCACTCTCGGTCGCGGGGAGCTGTTTTTT
CATSRARETSTLGRGELFF
>-|TRBJ1-6|TRBV7-8
TGTGCCAGCAGCCTTCTTCGTTATTCACCCCTCCACTTT
CASSLLRYSPLHF
>-|TRBJ2-1|TRBV10-3
TGTGCCATCAGTGAGCCAGGGGCCTCCTACAATGAGCAGTTCTTC
CAISEPGASYNEQFF
>-|TRBJ2-5|TRBV18
TGTGCCAGCCGAAGGACAGATATCCAAGAGACCCAGTACTTC
CASRRTDIQETQYF
>TRBD2|TRBJ2-1|TRBV6-5
TGTGCCAGCAGTTACCCTAAGCGGGGGAGGAATGAGCAGTTCTTC
CASSYPKRGRNEQFF
>-|TRBJ1-2|TRBV27
TGTGCCAGCAGTCCCGGGGGGGGAGCTGGTGGCTACACCTTC
CASSPGGGAGGYTF
>-|TRBJ1-6|TRBV19
TGTGCCAGTAGTTCAGCCCAGCGGTCACCCCTCCACTTT
CASSSAQRSPLHF
>TRBD1|TRBJ1-1|TRBV7-9
TGTGCCAGCAGCTTAACAGGGGGGAACACTGAAGCTTTCTTT
CASSLTGGNTEAFF
>TRBD1|TRBJ2-2|TRBV27
TGTGCCAGTACGGACAGGGGGCGCCTCGGGGAGCTGTTTTTT
CASTDRGRLGELFF
>-|TRBJ1-1|TRBV5-5
TGTGCCAGCAGCCGCGGAGGGACTGAAGCTTTCTTT
CASSRGGTEAFF
>TRBD1|TRBJ1-2|TRBV5-1
TGCGCCAGCAGCTCACAGGGGAACTATGGCTACACCTTC
CASSSQGNYGYTF
>-|TRBJ2-5|TRBV19
TGTGCCAGTAGTATAGGAGGTCTAGAGACCCAGTACTTC
CASSIGGLETQYF
>-|TRBJ1-6|TRBV30
TGTGCCTGGAGTTTAGCGGGATTACAGAGTAGTTCACCCCTCCACTTT
CAWSLAGLQSSSPLHF
>-|TRBJ2-7|TRBV6-4
TGTGCCAGCAGTCCGGACTGGAGCTCCTACGAGCAGTACTTC
CASSPDWSSYEQYF
>TRBD2|TRBJ2-7|TRBV28
TGTGCCAGCAGTTTCCTCCTAGCGGGGAACTACGAGCAGTACTTC
CASSFLLAGNYEQYF
>TRBD2|TRBJ2-1|TRBV5-1
TGCGCCAGCAGCTTGAGGCTAGCGGGGAGCAATGAGCAGTTCTTC
CASSLRLAGSNEQFF
>TRBD1|TRBJ1-2|TRBV6-1
TGTGCCAGCAGTCGGACAGGGACCATCTATGGCTACACCTTC
CASSRTGTIYGYTF
>TRBD2|TRBJ2-1|TRBV30
TGTGCCTGGAGCGTCCGGGAGGGGGGGAGGGCTTACCCGTTCTTC
CAWSVREGGRAYPFF
>TRBD2|TRBJ2-1|TRBV18
TGTGCCAGCTCACAGCGGACTAGCGGGTACAATGAGCAGTTCTTC
CASSQRTSGYNEQFF
>-|TRBJ1-1|TRBV7-9
TGTGCCAGCAGCTTAGGTATAGGAGGGCAGCGGGCTGAAGCTTTCTTT
CASSLGIGGQRAEAFF
>-|TRBJ2-7|TRBV6-5
TGTGCCGCCGGGGGTGGGGCTCCTAACGAGCAGTACTTC
CAAGGGAPNEQYF
>TRBD1|TRBJ1-3|TRBV18
TGTGCCAGCTCACCAATGGGTCCCCCGACAGGGCCGAGCTCTGGAAACACCATATATTTT
CASSPMGPPTGPSSGNTIYF
>-|TRBJ2-5|TRBV30
TGTGCCTCCGAAGAGGTGGGGCACCAAGAGACCCAGTACTTC
CASEEVGHQETQYF
>TRBD1|TRBJ1-4|TRBV7-9
TGTGCCAGCAGCTCCATGACAGGGGGTGAAAAACTGTTTTTT
CASSSMTGGEKLFF
>-|TRBJ1-2|TRBV4-3
TGCGCCAGCAGCCAAGCGGGGGGCGGCTACACCTTC
CASSQAGGGYTF
>-|TRBJ2-3|TRBV10-3
TGTGCCATCATGTTGGGCGAGTCTAGCACAGATACGCAGTATTTT
CAIMLGESSTDTQYF
>TRBD2|TRBJ2-5|TRBV14
TGTGCCAGCAGCCAGTGGGAGGGCCGGATCGGAGAGACCCAGTACTTC
CASSQWEGRIGETQYF
>TRBD1|TRBJ2-7|TRBV6-1
TGTGCCAGCAGCCGGGACAGGGGCTACTACGAGCAGTACTTC
CASSRDRGYYEQYF
>TRBD2|TRBJ2-1|TRBV7-2
TGTGCCAGCAGCTTACGGCTAGCGGGGGGGCAAAATGAGCAGTTCTTC
CASSLRLAGGQNEQFF
>-|TRBJ2-7|TRBV7-6
TGTGCCAGCAGCTTCAGCGGACCTTCCTACGAGCAGTACTTC
CASSFSGPSYEQYF
>-|TRBJ2-3|TRBV28
TGTGCCAGCACCCCCCCAGTGGTAGATACGCAGTATTTT
CASTPPVVDTQYF
>-|TRBJ1-3|TRBV30
TGTGCCTGGAGTGCAGGGCGCGGAAACACCATATATTTT
CAWSAGRGNTIYF